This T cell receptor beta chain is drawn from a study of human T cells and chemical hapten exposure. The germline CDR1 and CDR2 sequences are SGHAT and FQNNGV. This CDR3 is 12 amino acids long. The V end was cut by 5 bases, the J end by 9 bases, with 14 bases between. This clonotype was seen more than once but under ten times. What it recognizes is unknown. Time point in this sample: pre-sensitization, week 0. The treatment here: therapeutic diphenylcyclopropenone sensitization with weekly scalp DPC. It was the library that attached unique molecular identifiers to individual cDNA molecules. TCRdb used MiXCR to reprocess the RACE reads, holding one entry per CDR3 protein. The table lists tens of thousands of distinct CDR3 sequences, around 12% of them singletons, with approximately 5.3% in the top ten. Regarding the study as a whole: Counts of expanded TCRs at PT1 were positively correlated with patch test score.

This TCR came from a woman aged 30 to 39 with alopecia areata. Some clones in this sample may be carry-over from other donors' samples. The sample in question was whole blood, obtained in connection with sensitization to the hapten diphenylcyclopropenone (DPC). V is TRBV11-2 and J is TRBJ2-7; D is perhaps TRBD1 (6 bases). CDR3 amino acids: CASSAQRGTQYF. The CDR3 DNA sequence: TGTGCCAGCAGCGCCCAAAGGGGGACGCAGTACTTC.